This T cell receptor beta chain was observed in a study of low-dose radiotherapy and immunotherapy resistance in tumors. Background on the study: Cohort 1 patients were irradiated with 0.5 Gy fractions every 2 weeks to 6.5 Gy total. Per fraction, Cohort 2 was given 1 Gy every two weeks, accumulating a total of 13 Gy over 26 weeks.

This CDR3 is 14 amino acids long. The germline V and J ends were trimmed by 6 bases and 0 bases, with 6 bases remaining between them. From germline, CDR1 is MNHEY and CDR2 SVGEGT. Covering alpha and beta chains, TRAV- and TRBV-specific primers were used for the first-strand cDNA. Amplification of TCRs used a constant-region primer and V-primer adapter for 15 to 25 PCR cycles. mRNA, once isolated, was amplified by in vitro transcription. TCRdb re-derived calls from the reads in MiXCR, one entry per CDR3 protein. Of approximately 9,700 distinct CDR3 sequences in the sample, around 40% were seen once. Eligibility was restricted to patients presenting with advanced solid tumors that lacked tumor-infiltrating lymphocytes.

The clonotype was recovered from a human donor with advanced metastatic prostate, ovarian, gallbladder or colorectal cancer (not recorded which). This table probably holds off-target reads from a library built for another chain. The chain is built from TRBV6-2 or TRBV6-3 and TRBJ2-6; D remains unclear. The chain's CDR3 is CASSRSSGANVLTF. CDR3 DNA: TGTGCCAGCAGCCGGAGCTCTGGGGCCAACGTCCTGACTTTC.